A selection of T cell receptor beta chains follows, all from one sample in a study of regulatory T cells in long-lasting Graves disease. TCRdb reanalysed the multiplex PCR reads using MiXCR and keeps one entry per CDR3 protein. The sample includes 350,000 to 500,000 distinct CDR3 sequences, 14% of them seen just once. The same specimen was also included in a second study, on T cells in Graves' hyperthyroidism and ophthalmopathy.

The input for sequencing was peripheral blood mononuclear cells (PBMCs), taken at new diagnosis, from a patient treated with antithyroid drugs. The receptor set was obtained from a woman in her forties or fifties with Graves disease. The CDR3 runs from the conserved cysteine through the conserved F or W. Fields, in order: clone size, V gene, J gene, D gene, CDR3 DNA, CDR3 protein. D genes are given only for firm matches. Clone sizes are given selectively: once, few, many, or a class where the clone is expanded.

>-|TRBV6-1|TRBJ2-1|-
TGTGCCAGCAGTCAAGGACTCCCGGGGGAATCGGGAGACAATGAGCAGTTCTTC
CASSQGLPGESGDNEQFF
>many|TRBV3-1|TRBJ2-7|TRBD1
TGTGCCAGCAGCGAAGGGACAGGTATCTCCTACGAGCAGTACTTC
CASSEGTGISYEQYF
>-|TRBV5-6|TRBJ1-4|-
TGTGCCAGCAGCTTGAGTACGGCTGATTACCTGGGGGAACTGTTTTTT
CASSLSTADYLGELFF
>-|TRBV5-1|TRBJ2-3|-
TGCGCCAGCAGCTTGTGGCGGGTCACAGATACGCAGTATTTT
CASSLWRVTDTQYF
>many|TRBV28|TRBJ2-1|TRBD2
TGTGCCAGCAGTTTATGGGGGAGGGCCTCTAACAATGAGCAGTTCTTC
CASSLWGRASNNEQFF
>many|TRBV20-1|TRBJ2-4|-
TGCAGTGCCCCCCGCTGGGGGCAGAGCATTCAGTACTTC
CSAPRWGQSIQYF
>-|TRBV6-2/TRBV6-3|TRBJ1-1|-
TGTGCCAGCAGTTACTCGCCAGGACAGCACACTGAAGCTTTCTTT
CASSYSPGQHTEAFF
>-|TRBV12-3/TRBV12-4|TRBJ2-4|-
TGTGCCAGCAGTTTGTACGGGTTAGACATTCAGTACTTC
CASSLYGLDIQYF
>-|TRBV30|TRBJ2-7|TRBD2
TGTGCCTGGAGTGTGCTAGCGGGAGACTACGAGCAGTACTTC
CAWSVLAGDYEQYF
>many|TRBV7-3|TRBJ2-3|-
TGTGCCAGCAGCTTACGGGGAACAAACACAGATACGCAGTATTTT
CASSLRGTNTDTQYF
>-|TRBV11-2|TRBJ2-4|-
TGTGCCAGCAGCCCCTTGGGGCAGGGGAAATGGTACATTCAGTACTTC
CASSPLGQGKWYIQYF